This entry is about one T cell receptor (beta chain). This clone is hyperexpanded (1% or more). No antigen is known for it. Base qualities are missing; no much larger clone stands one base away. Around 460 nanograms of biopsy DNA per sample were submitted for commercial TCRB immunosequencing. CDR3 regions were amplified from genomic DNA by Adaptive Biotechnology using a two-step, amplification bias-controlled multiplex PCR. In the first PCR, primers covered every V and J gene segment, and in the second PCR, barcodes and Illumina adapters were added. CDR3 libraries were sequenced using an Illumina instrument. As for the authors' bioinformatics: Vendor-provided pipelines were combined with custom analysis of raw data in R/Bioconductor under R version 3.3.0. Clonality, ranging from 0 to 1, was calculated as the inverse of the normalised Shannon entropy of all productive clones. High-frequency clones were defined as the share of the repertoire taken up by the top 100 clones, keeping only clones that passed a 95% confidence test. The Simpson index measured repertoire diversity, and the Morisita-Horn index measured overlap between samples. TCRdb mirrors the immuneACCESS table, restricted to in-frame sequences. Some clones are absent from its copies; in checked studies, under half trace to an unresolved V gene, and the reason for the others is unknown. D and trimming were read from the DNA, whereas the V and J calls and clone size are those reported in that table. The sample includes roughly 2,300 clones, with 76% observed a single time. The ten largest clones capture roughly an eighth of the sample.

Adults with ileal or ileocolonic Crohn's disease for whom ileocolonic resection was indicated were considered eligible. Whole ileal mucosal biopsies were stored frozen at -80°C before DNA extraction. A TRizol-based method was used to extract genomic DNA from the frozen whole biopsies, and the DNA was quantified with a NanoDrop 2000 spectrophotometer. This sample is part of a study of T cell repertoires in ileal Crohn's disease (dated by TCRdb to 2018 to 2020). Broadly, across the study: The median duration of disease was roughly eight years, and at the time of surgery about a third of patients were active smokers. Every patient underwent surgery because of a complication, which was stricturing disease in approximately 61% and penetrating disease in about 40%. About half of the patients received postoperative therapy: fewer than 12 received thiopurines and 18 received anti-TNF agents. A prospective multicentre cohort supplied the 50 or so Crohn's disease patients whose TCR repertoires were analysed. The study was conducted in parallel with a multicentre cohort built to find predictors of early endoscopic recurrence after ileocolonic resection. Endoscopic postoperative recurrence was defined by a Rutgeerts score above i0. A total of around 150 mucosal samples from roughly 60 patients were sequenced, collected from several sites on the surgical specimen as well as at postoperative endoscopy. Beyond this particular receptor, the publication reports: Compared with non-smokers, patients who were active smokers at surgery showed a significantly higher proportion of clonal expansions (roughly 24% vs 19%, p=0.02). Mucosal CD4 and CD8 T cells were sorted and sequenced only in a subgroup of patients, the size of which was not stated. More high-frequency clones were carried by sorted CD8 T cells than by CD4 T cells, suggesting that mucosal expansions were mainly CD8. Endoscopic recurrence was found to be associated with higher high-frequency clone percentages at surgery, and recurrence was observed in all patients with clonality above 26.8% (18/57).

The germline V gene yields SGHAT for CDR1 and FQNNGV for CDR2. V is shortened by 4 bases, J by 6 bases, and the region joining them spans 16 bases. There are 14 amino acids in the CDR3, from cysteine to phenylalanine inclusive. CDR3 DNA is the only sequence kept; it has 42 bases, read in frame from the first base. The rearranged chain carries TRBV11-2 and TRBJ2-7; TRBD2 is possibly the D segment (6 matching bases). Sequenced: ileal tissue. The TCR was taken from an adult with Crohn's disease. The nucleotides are TGTGCCAGCAGCTACAGCGGGTACTCGGGCGAGCAGTACTTC. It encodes CASSYSGYSGEQYF.